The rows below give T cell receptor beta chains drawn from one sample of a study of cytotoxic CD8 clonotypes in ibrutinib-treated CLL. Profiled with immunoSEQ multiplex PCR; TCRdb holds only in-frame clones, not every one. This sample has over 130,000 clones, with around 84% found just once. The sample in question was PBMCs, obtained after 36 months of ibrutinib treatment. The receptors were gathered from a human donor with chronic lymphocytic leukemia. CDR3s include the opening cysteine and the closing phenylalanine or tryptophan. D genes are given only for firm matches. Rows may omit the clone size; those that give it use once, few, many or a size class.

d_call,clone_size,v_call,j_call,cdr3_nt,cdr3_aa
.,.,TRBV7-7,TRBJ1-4,TGTGCCAGCAGCCAGGGTTCCGAAGAAAAACTGTTTTTT,CASSQGSEEKLFF
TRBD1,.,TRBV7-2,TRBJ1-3,TGTGCCAGCAGCTTAGGGCAGGGGGCTGGAAACACCATATATTTT,CASSLGQGAGNTIYF
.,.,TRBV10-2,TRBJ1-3,TGCGCCAGCAGAGGCACCGGGGCCACTCCCAGAGGGGGAAACACCATATATTTT,CASRGTGATPRGGNTIYF
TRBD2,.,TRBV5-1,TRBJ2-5,TGCGCCAGCAGCTTCAACGGGGGGGACCAAGAGACCCAGTACTTC,CASSFNGGDQETQYF
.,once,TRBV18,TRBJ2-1,TGTGCCAGCTTAGGGACTTCCGGGGGTCCCCCCTACAATGAGCAGTTCTTC,CASLGTSGGPPYNEQFF
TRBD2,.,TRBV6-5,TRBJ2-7,TGTGCCAGCAGTTACCAACTAGCGTACTCCTACGAGCAGTACTTC,CASSYQLAYSYEQYF
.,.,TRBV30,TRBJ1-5,TGTGCCTGGAGTACAGGTCAGCCCCAGCATTTT,CAWSTGQPQHF
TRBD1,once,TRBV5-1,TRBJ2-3,TGCGCCAGCAGCTTAGGGACAGGCCACACAGATACGCAGTATTTT,CASSLGTGHTDTQYF
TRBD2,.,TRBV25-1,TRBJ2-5,TGTGCCAGCGATGGGACTAGCGGGGGGAACCCAACAGAGACCCAGTACTTC,CASDGTSGGNPTETQYF
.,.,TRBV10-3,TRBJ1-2,TGTGCCATCAGTGAGCCGGGCCGATCTTCCTATGGCTACACCTTC,CAISEPGRSSYGYTF
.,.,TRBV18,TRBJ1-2,TGTGCCAGCTCAGGATATGCCCGGGTGCGAGGCTATGGCTACACCTTC,CASSGYARVRGYGYTF
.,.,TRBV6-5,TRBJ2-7,TGTGCCAGCAGAACCGGACAGCCCGGCTCCTACGAGCAGTACTTC,CASRTGQPGSYEQYF
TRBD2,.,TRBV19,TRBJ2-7,TGTGCCAGTAGTACGGGACTAGCGGGAACCGAGCAGTACTTC,CASSTGLAGTEQYF
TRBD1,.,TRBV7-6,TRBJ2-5,TGTGCCAGCAGCTTGAGCTACAGGGGAGAGACCCAGTACTTC,CASSLSYRGETQYF
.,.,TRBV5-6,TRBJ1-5,TGTGCCAGCAGCTCCGGGCCCCGGACACCCCATAGCAATCAGCCCCAGCATTTT,CASSSGPRTPHSNQPQHF
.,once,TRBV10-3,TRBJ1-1,TGTGCCATCAGTGCAGGGGCACGGAGGACTGAAGCTTTCTTT,CAISAGARRTEAFF
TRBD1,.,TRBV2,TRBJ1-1,TGTGCCAGCACCCGGGACAGGGCTGAGGGTGAAGCTTTCTTT,CASTRDRAEGEAFF
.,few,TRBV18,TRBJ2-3,TGTGCCAGCTCTCAGAGCTCTAGCACAGATACGCAGTATTTT,CASSQSSSTDTQYF
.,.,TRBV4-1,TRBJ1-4,TGCGCCAGCAGCCCAAATGAAAAACTGTTTTTT,CASSPNEKLFF
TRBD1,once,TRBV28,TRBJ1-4,TGTGCCAGCAGTCACAGGGGACATAATGAAAAACTGTTTTTT,CASSHRGHNEKLFF
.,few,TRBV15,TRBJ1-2,TGTGCCACCAGCAGCGGGACCGCGGGGGGCTACACCTTC,CATSSGTAGGYTF
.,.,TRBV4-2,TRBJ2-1,TGTGCCAGCAGCCAAGAGGACACATCCTACAATGAGCAGTTCTTC,CASSQEDTSYNEQFF
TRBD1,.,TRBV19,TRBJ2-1,TGTGCCACGAACACAGGGGGCTCCTACAATGAGCAGTTCTTC,CATNTGGSYNEQFF
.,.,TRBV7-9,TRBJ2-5,TGTGCCAGCAGCCCACCACATCAAGAGACCCAGTACTTC,CASSPPHQETQYF
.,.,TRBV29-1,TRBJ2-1,TGCAGCGGGCGGGCAGGGACTTACAATGAGCAGTTCTTC,CSGRAGTYNEQFF
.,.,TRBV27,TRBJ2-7,TGTGCCAGCAGTTTATCGGGAAGGGCAGATTTCCACGAGCAGTACTTC,CASSLSGRADFHEQYF
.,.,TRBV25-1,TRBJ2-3,TGTGCCAGCAACGTAGAGCGATCAGATACGCAGTATTTT,CASNVERSDTQYF
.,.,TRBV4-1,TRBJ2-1,TGCGCCAGCAACCAAGGTCTTTGGGGGCCGTACAATGAGCAGTTCTTC,CASNQGLWGPYNEQFF
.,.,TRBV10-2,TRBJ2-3,TGCGCCAGCAGTGAGTCGGATAGCGGACGCACAGATACGCAGTATTTT,CASSESDSGRTDTQYF
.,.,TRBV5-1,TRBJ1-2,TGCGCCAGCAGCTTGAGGGTTGGGGTCGGCGGCTACACCTTC,CASSLRVGVGGYTF
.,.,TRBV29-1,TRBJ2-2,TGCAGCGTTGCGCGGGGCGGGGAGCTGTTTTTT,CSVARGGELFF
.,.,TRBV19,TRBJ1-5,TGTGCCAGTAGACCAGGAGCAGGGACGCAGCCCCAGCATTTT,CASRPGAGTQPQHF
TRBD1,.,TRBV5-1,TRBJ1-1,TGCGCCAGCAGCTTGGCCGAGGGGGCAGGGGTCCTTGAAGCTTTCTTT,CASSLAEGAGVLEAFF
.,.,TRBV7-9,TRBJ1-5,TGTGCCAGCAGCTTGGGTCAAAATCAGCCCCAGCATTTT,CASSLGQNQPQHF
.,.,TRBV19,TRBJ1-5,TGTGCCAGTAGTATAGTCTTCTGGCAGGGGCAGCCCCAGCATTTT,CASSIVFWQGQPQHF
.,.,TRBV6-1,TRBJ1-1,TGTGCCAGCAGTGAAGCTTCGGGCAACACTGAAGCTTTCTTT,CASSEASGNTEAFF
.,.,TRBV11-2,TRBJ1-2,TGTGCCAGCAGCTTAGCGGCCAGCTACGTCTATGGCTACACCTTC,CASSLAASYVYGYTF
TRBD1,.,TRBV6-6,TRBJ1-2,TGTGCCAGCAGTTCGAGGACAGGGTATGGCTACACCTTC,CASSSRTGYGYTF
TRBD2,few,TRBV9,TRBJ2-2,TGTGCCACCCAGCGGGGAGCGAACACCGGGGAGCTGTTTTTT,CATQRGANTGELFF
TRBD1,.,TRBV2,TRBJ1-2,TGTGCCAGCAGTGTCGGACAGGGGGGCTATGGCTACACCTTC,CASSVGQGGYGYTF
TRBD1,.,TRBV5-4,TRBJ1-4,TGTGCCAGCAGCCTCGGGACAGGGGGCGTGAAACTGTTTTTT,CASSLGTGGVKLFF
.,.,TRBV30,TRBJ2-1,TGTGCCTGGGCCCCAGGTTTTTACAATGAGCAGTTCTTC,CAWAPGFYNEQFF
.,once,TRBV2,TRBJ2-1,TGTGCCAGCAGCCCGACAGGCACCCCCTACAATGAGCAGTTCTTC,CASSPTGTPYNEQFF
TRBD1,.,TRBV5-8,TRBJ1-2,TGTGCCAGCAGCCCCCGGACAGGGTTCGGCTATGGCTACACCTTC,CASSPRTGFGYGYTF